This T cell receptor (beta chain) was retrieved from a study of T-cell memory formation after mild COVID-19. TCRdb independently ran MiXCR on the 5' RACE reads; one entry per CDR3 protein. The sample holds 280,000 or so distinct CDR3 sequences, more than 15% seen once. V shed 3 bases and J shed 1 base, with 6 bases lying between them. CDR3 length equals 13 residues. The germline V gene encodes CDR1 ENHRY and CDR2 SYGVKD. This chain connects TRBV10-3 to TRBJ1-1, with a tentative D call TRBD1 (6 bases). Sequenced material: PBMCs or a T cell subset sorted from them (not recorded which). This sequence originates from a man aged 18-30 years who had mild COVID-19 (a few samples of this study predate the infection). Cell type and time point are not known. CDR3 coding DNA: TGTGCCATCAGTGACAGGGGGAACACTGAAGCTTTCTTT. Translation: CAISDRGNTEAFF.